The 3 T cell receptor beta chains listed next were all sequenced from one sample in a study of T cells in Graves' hyperthyroidism and ophthalmopathy. Authors of the study amplified TCR beta CDR3 regions from RNA transcripts. During a first-round RT-PCR of the TCR CDR3, the HTBI primer set was used. TCRdb re-analysed the multiplex PCR reads in MiXCR, keeping a single row per CDR3 protein. The sample carries fewer than 350,000 distinct CDR3 sequences, about 15% recorded once. Sequenced sample: blood. The receptors were sampled from a woman between 45 and 65 years old with Graves' hyperthyroidism that later progressed to Graves' ophthalmopathy.

The rearrangement joins TRBV9 to TRBJ2-1; D gene unclear. This CDR3 is 15 amino acids long. Trimming stripped 0 bases from V and 5 bases from J, with 12 bases between. The germline V gene encodes CDR1 SGDLS and CDR2 YYNGEE. CDR3 DNA sequence: TGTGCCAGCAGCGTAGGTGGGGAAATTAACAATGAGCAGTTCTTC. Its translation: CASSVGGEINNEQFF.

Ten or more counts support this clonotype. The chain is built from TRBV29-1 and TRBJ2-5, with D unclear. This CDR3 has 11 amino acids. Trimming stripped 7 bases from V and 5 bases from J, with 11 bases between. Germline-derived CDR1 and CDR2 are SQVTM and ANQGSEA. The CDR3 sequence is CSASPDETQYF. CDR3 DNA: TGCAGCGCTTCCCCCGATGAGACCCAGTACTTC.

This clonotype was seen at least ten times. This rearrangement joins TRBV10-3 to TRBJ2-3; perhaps TRBD1 as D (6 bases). The germline CDR1 and CDR2 sequences are ENHRY and SYGVKD. This CDR3 region has 15 residues. The germline V and J ends were trimmed by 4 bases and 2 bases, with 13 bases remaining between them. The CDR3 coding sequence is TGTGCCATCAGTGCCGGGGACACCTTCACAGATACGCAGTATTTT. Translation gives CAISAGDTFTDTQYF.